The entry that follows covers one T cell receptor beta chain sequence. CDR3 length: 15 residues. Germline values: CDR1 LNHDA, CDR2 SQIVND (reference sequence). V was trimmed by 7 bases and J by 4 bases, leaving 17 bases between them. The data derive from a study of blood T cell repertoires in COVID-19. Sequencing used immunoSEQ multiplex PCR; TCRdb keeps in-frame clones, though not all of them. The sample carries some 190,000 clones, under 80% recorded once. The origin of this receptor is a woman in her fifties or sixties with acute or convalescent COVID-19. V and J are TRBV19 and TRBJ2-1; D is perhaps TRBD2 (9 bases). The specimen was peripheral blood. The DNA for the CDR3 is TGTGCCAGTATGGACAGGGCGGGAGGGTACAATGAGCAGTTCTTC. It encodes CASMDRAGGYNEQFF.